These 8 T cell receptor beta chains came from one sample sequenced in a study of blood T cells in healthy people across ages. Primed by a sample-barcoded 5' primer and a J-beta primer mix, a second PCR proceeded for about 6 to 11 cycles. MiXCR, run by TCRdb on the 5' RACE reads, gives a single entry per CDR3 protein. The sample has 1,500,000 or so distinct CDR3 sequences; approximately 59% are singletons. Source material: blood. These TCRs come from a man aged 18 to 30 in good health.

The chain joins TRBV12-3 or TRBV12-4 to TRBJ1-2; D possibly corresponds to TRBD1 (5 bases). V was trimmed by 2 bases and J by 1 base, leaving 17 bases between them. This CDR3 is 17 amino acids long. This chain's CDR3 is CASSLSRAEGHNYGYTF. The CDR3, as DNA: TGTGCCAGCAGTTTATCTCGGGCAGAAGGACATAACTATGGCTACACCTTC.

The V call is TRBV7-2, the J call TRBJ2-4; D may be TRBD1 (5 bases). TRBJ2-7 matches the DNA end more closely, so the J call is doubtful. The germline gives CDR1 SGHTA, CDR2 FQGNSA. This CDR3 has 14 amino acids. The CDR3 DNA is TGTGCCAGCAGCTTAACTCTTCAGGGCTACGAGCAGTACTTC. Amino acid sequence: CASSLTLQGYEQYF.

As DNA, the CDR3 is TGTGCCAGCATGTTACAGAACTCCTACAATGAGCAGTTCTTC. It translates to CASMLQNSYNEQFF. V usage is TRBV6-6 and J usage is TRBJ2-1; D call uncertain. The CDR3 length is 14 residues. Trimming pared 7 bases from V and 0 bases from J, leaving 10 bases between. Germline CDR1 reads MNHNY; CDR2 reads SVGAGI (reference sequence).

About this clonotype itself: The germline gene is not matched at one end of the junction; a read error may be the cause. J is TRBJ2-1 and V is TRBV12-3 or TRBV12-4; TRBD2 matches 12 bases. The CDR3 is 15 amino acids. The CDR3 DNA reads as TGTGCCAGCAGTCTAGCGGGAGGGCCTAACAATGAGCAGTTCTTC. It codes for CASSLAGGPNNEQFF.

This clonotype has just a few counts. At one end, the junction sequence differs from germline, possibly due to a read error. This sequence joins TRBV10-2 and TRBJ2-7, with a possible D match to TRBD2 (6 bases). The CDR3 covers 13 residues. CDR1 WSHSY and CDR2 SAAADI come from the germline V gene. The CDR3 DNA follows: TGTGCCAGCAGTGATGGAGGGGCTTACGAGCAGTACTTC. It specifies CASSDGGAYEQYF.

The chain links TRBV4-1 to TRBJ1-2; D remains ambiguous. V was clipped by 1 base and J by 8 bases, with 8 bases between them. CDR3 size: 12 residues. Looked up from germline, CDR1 is MGHRA and CDR2 is YSYEKL. Written as DNA, the CDR3 is TGCGCCAGCAGCCAAGCTTGGACCGGCTACACCTTC. Residues: CASSQAWTGYTF.

V gene TRBV25-1 combines with J gene TRBJ2-3, with TRBD2 matching over 10 bases. This CDR3 spans 17 amino acids. With V trimmed by 1 base and J by 6 bases, 10 bases remained unmatched. Germline-derived CDR1 and CDR2 are MGHDK and SYGVNS. CDR3 DNA: TGTGCCAGCAGTGAATCGAGAAGCGGGAGGGCCGCGGATACGCAGTATTTT. Its translation is CASSESRSGRAADTQYF.

Note on this clonotype: This may be a read error, as it is one base from a much larger clone. This chain links TRBV2 with TRBJ2-7; TRBD2 aligns across 12 bases. V shed 4 bases and J 2 bases; nucleotides not matched to a gene: 3. CDR1 and CDR2 (germline): SNHLY, FYNNEI. This CDR3 is 15 amino acids long. Here the CDR3 reads CASSAGTSGPYEQYF. CDR3 DNA sequence: TGTGCCAGCAGTGCCGGGACTAGCGGGCCCTACGAGCAGTACTTC.